This T cell receptor (beta chain) was sequenced for a study of OX40 agonist ivuxolimab in advanced cancers. Germline V CDR1 and CDR2: ENHRY, SYGVKD. CDR3 size: 16 residues. V trimming: 4 bases; J trimming: 7 bases; junction bases outside the gene matches: 14. Produced via immunoSEQ multiplex PCR; TCRdb's table is partial and in-frame only. This sample yields 65,000 to 75,000 clones, of which approximately 85% are seen a single time; around 2% belongs to the top ten. The source is an adult with an advanced solid tumor such as melanoma, head and neck, liver or kidney cancer. The rearrangement links TRBV10-3 to TRBJ2-7; 9 bases agree with TRBD2. Material: CD4+ or CD8+ T cells sorted from blood, obtained in a trial of the OX40 agonist ivuxolimab. CDR3 residues: CAISGLTSGGAGEQYF. The CDR3 nucleotides read TGTGCCATCAGTGGGTTGACTAGCGGAGGGGCAGGGGAGCAGTACTTC.